Sequencing of this T cell receptor beta chain was carried out in a study of blood T cells in healthy people across ages. Study-level findings and limits: Across samples, TCR beta diversity tracked strongly with naive T cell percentage.

Using a J-beta primer mix together with a sample-barcoded 5' primer, a second PCR was run for roughly 6 to 12 cycles. Each sample provided no less than 3 million CDR3-containing paired-end reads. From the 5' RACE reads, TCRdb called clonotypes with MiXCR, one entry per CDR3 protein. The sample consists of about 650,000 distinct CDR3 sequences, approximately 52% of them appearing once. V dropped 5 bases and J dropped 6; count of bases not matched to a gene: 7. Looked up from germline, CDR1 is SQVTM and CDR2 is ANQGSEA. This CDR3 spans 13 amino acids. Healthy Caucasian individuals from Russia aged roughly 6 to 90 were enrolled as donors. Each sample provided at least 6 micrograms of extracted total RNA. As regards this clonotype: Its antigen is not identified.

This chain joins TRBV29-1 and TRBJ2-3; TRBD1 agrees at 8 bases. This TCR derives from a woman aged 80 or over in good health. The source material was blood. The CDR3 DNA reads TGCAGCGTTAGGACAGGGTGGGGGGATACGCAGTATTTT. It translates to CSVRTGWGDTQYF.